The clone carrying this T cell receptor beta chain was recorded a few times. Its antigen is not known. This sample stems from a study of CD8 T cells in ankylosing spondylitis. Study results and limitations: Reportedly, significant enrichment of disease-linked clones occurred in matched ankylosing spondylitis synovial fluid. Past research had described some motif variants in reactive arthritis synovial fluid and blood. Characteristic of ankylosing spondylitis blood, it appeared, was a TCR beta motif comprising several highly homologous variants.

It was by quantitative 5'-RACE with molecular barcodes that TCR beta libraries were made. TCRdb passed the 5' RACE reads through MiXCR, listing each CDR3 protein once. The sample consists of some 130,000 distinct CDR3 sequences, about 7% of them appearing once. The sample consisted of blood, either unsorted or a sorted T cell fraction (not recorded which). The origin of this receptor is a female donor with ankylosing spondylitis or in good health (not recorded which).

This chain's CDR3 is CSAWARGHKAFF. CDR3 DNA: TGCAGTGCATGGGCCCGGGGACACAAAGCTTTCTTT. This chain joins TRBV20-1 and TRBJ1-1; tentative D call: TRBD1 (6 bases). The V gene lost 6 bases and the J gene lost 9 bases, with 17 bases spanning the gap. Germline lookup yields CDR1 DFQATT and CDR2 SNEGSKA (reference sequence). The length of the CDR3 is 12 residues.